This T cell receptor (beta chain) was profiled in a study of persistence of HIV-infected CD4 T cells. The study's findings and limits: Antigen-responding cells were enriched for degenerate expanded CDR3beta sequences.

This clone appeared once. Its antigen is still unknown. Germline V gene sequence: CDR1 KGHSH, CDR2 LQKENI. The CDR3 length is 12 residues. The ends were cut back, 4 bases at V and 4 bases at J, with 7 bases in the middle. The immunoSEQ assay was version 4, run in survey mode. Method: immunoSEQ multiplex PCR; TCRdb's copy keeps in-frame clones and lacks some. The sample gives about 9,200 clones, roughly 84% of which show up once; approximately 2% is in the top ten. Cells were stimulated with overlapping HIV-1 Gag 15-mer peptides. Sorting of responding CD4+ T cells relied on upregulated CD40 ligand together with CD69.

The origin of this receptor is an adult woman with HIV who was CMV-seropositive. This chain connects TRBV18 to TRBJ1-2; D is undetermined. The specimen was CD4+ T cells sorted from PBMCs after roughly 18-hour stimulation, collected from a patient who received antiretroviral therapy. Here the CDR3 reads CASSRHSYGYTF. The CDR3 DNA is TGTGCCAGCTCACGTCACAGCTATGGCTACACCTTC.